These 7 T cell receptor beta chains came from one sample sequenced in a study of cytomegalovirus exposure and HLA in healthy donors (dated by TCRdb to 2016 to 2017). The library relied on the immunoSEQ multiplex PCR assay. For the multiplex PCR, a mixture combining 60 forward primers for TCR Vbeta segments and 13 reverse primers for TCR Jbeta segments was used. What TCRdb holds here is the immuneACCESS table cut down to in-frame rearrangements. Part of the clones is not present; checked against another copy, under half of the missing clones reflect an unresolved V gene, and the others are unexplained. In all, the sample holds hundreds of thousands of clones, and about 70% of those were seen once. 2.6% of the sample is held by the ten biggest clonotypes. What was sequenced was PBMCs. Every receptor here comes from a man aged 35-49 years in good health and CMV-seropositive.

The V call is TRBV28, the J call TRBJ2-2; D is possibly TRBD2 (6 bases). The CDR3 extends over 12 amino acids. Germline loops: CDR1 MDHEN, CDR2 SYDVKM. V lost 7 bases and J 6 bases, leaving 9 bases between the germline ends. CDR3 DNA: TGTGCCAGCAACCTAGCGTCCGGGGAGCTGTTTTTT. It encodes CASNLASGELFF.

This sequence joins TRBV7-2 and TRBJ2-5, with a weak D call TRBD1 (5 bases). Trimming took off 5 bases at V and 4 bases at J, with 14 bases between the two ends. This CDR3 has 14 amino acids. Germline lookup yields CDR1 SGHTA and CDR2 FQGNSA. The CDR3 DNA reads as TGTGCCAGCAGCCCCCGCGGACACCGAGAGACCCAGTACTTC. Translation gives CASSPRGHRETQYF. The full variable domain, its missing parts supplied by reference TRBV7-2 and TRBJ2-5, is GAGVSQSPSNKVTEKGKDVELRCDPISGHTALYWYRQSLGQGLEFLIYFQGNSAPDKSGLPSDRFSAERTGGSVSTLTIQRTQQEDSAVYLCASSPRGHRETQYFGPGTRLLVL.

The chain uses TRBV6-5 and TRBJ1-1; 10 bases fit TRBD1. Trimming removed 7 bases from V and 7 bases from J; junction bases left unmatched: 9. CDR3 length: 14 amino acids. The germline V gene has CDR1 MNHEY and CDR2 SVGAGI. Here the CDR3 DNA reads TGTGCCAGCAAGGTCCCGGGGACAGGGGTTGAAGCTTTCTTT. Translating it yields CASKVPGTGVEAFF.

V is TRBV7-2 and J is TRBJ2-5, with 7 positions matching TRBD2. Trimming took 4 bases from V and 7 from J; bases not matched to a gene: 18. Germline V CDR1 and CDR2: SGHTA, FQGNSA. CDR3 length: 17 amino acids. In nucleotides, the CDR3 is TGTGCCAGCAGCTCAGCTGGGGGAAGAGCTTCGGGAGGGACCCAGTACTTC. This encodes CASSSAGGRASGGTQYF.

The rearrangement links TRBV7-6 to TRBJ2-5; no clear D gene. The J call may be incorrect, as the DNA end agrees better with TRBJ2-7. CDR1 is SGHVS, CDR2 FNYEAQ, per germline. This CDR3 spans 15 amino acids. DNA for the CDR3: TGTGCCAGCAGCCCGAAGGCGGATATTTCCTACGAGCAGTACTTC. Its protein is CASSPKADISYEQYF.

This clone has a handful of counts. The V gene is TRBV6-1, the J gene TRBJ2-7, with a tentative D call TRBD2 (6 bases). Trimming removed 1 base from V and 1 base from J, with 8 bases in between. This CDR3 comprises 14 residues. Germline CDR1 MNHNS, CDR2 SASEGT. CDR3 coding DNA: TGTGCCAGCAGTGAAGGGGACTGGTCCTACGAGCAGTACTTC. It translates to CASSEGDWSYEQYF.

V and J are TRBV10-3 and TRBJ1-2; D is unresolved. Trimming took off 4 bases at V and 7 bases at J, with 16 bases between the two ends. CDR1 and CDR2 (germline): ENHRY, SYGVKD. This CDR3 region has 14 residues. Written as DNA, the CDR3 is TGTGCCATCAGTGTGGCGACCGACATTGGTGGCTACACCTTC. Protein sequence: CAISVATDIGGYTF.